The next 10 T cell receptor beta chains were all read from a single sample in a study of blood T cell repertoires in COVID-19. The assay was immunoSEQ multiplex PCR, and TCRdb's table has in-frame clones only and misses some. The sample lists 95,000 to 150,000 clones; 78% were seen once. Sequenced material: peripheral blood. The source is a man between 65 and 80 years old with acute or convalescent COVID-19.

In DNA, the CDR3 is TGTGCCAGCTCACTAGGGACAGGGATTAACACTGAAGCTTTCTTT. It translates to CASSLGTGINTEAFF. The chain joins TRBV18 to TRBJ1-1; TRBD1 matches 9 bases. Trimming at V came to 4 bases and at J to 2 bases, leaving 5 bases not matched to a gene. The CDR3 length is 15 residues. The germline gives CDR1 KGHSH, CDR2 LQKENI.

The V and J genes are TRBV5-6 and TRBJ2-2; the match to TRBD1 covers 10 bases. J lost 5 bases, V lost 3 bases, and 4 bases had no gene match. The CDR3 runs 15 residues. The germline gives CDR1 SGHDT, CDR2 YYEEEE. CDR3 nucleotides: TGTGCCAGCAGCTCCGACAGGGGGCGGACCGGGGAGCTGTTTTTT. Its protein is CASSSDRGRTGELFF.

The rearrangement uses TRBV5-1 and TRBJ1-2, with D unclear. The CDR3 has 13 residues. Trimming cost V 0 bases and J 5 bases, with 8 bases left between them. Germline V gene lookup returns CDR1 SGHRS and CDR2 YFSETQ. CDR3 nucleotide sequence: TGCGCCAGCAGCTTGGGGCTGAATTATGGCTACACCTTC. Amino acid sequence: CASSLGLNYGYTF.

This chain joins TRBV29-1 and TRBJ1-3; TRBD1 agrees at 9 bases. The CDR3 sequence is 14 residues long. The V gene's germline CDR1 is SQVTM and CDR2 ANQGSEA. The V gene end was trimmed by 5 bases and the J gene end by 4 bases; junction bases not matched to a gene: 6. The CDR3 reads CSVWDRAGGNTIYF. The CDR3 DNA reads as TGCAGCGTTTGGGACAGGGCGGGGGGAAACACCATATATTTT.

The chain recombines TRBV9 with TRBJ1-1, with a weak D call TRBD1 (6 bases). CDR1 and CDR2 from the germline V gene are SGDLS and YYNGEE. The CDR3 has 15 residues. Trimming removed 0 bases at V and 1 base at J, with 10 bases between. In DNA, the CDR3 is TGTGCCAGCAGCGTAGGACCAGGGGCGAACACTGAAGCTTTCTTT. Translation gives CASSVGPGANTEAFF. The whole variable domain, remainder taken from reference TRBV9 and TRBJ1-1, is DSGVTQTPKHLITATGQRVTLRCSPRSGDLSVYWYQQSLDQGLQFLIQYYNGEERAKGNILERFSAQQFPDLHSELNLSSLELGDSALYFCASSVGPGANTEAFFGQGTRLTVV.

The chain recombines TRBV5-4 with TRBJ1-4; tentatively, D is TRBD1 (5 bases). CDR1 is SGHNT, CDR2 YYREEE, per germline (reference sequence). V lost 0 bases and J 12 bases, leaving 21 bases between the germline ends. This CDR3 is built from 16 residues. CDR3 coding DNA: TGTGCCAGCAGCTTGGGTGGAGGGACGGGAGGAGTAGAACTGTTTTTT. Translation: CASSLGGGTGGVELFF.

The chain employs TRBV7-8 and TRBJ1-6; 7 bases are a match to TRBD1. The trim removed 1 base at V and 7 bases at J, leaving 4 bases unmatched. The CDR3 has 15 residues. Germline CDR1 reads SGHVS; CDR2 reads FQNEAQ. For the CDR3, the DNA is TGTGCCAGCAGCTTAGTACAGGGGTTGAATTCACCCCTCCACTTT. Protein product: CASSLVQGLNSPLHF.

This chain joins TRBV19 and TRBJ1-1, with 8 bases matching TRBD1. The CDR3 contains 17 residues. Germline V gene data show CDR1 as LNHDA and CDR2 as SQIVND (reference sequence). V shed 5 bases and J 3 bases; nucleotides not matched to a gene: 14. CDR3 coding DNA: TGTGCCAGTAGTCCAGAGGGACAGGTCTGGAGGGACACTGAAGCTTTCTTT. It codes for CASSPEGQVWRDTEAFF.

This chain links TRBV5-8 with TRBJ2-7; 8 bases match TRBD2. The CDR3 covers 14 residues. CDR1 is SGHTS and CDR2 is YDEGEE in the germline V gene. Trimming took 6 bases from V and 2 from J; bases not matched to a gene: 7. The CDR3 coding sequence is TGTGCCAGCACCCTATCCGGGGGGGCCTACGAGCAGTACTTC. It specifies CASTLSGGAYEQYF. The full variable domain, with the rest looked up from reference TRBV5-8 and TRBJ2-7, is EAGVTQSPTHLIKTRGQQATLRCSPISGHTSVYWYQQALGLGLQFLLWYDEGEERNRGNFPPRFSGRQFPNYSSELNVNALELEDSALYLCASTLSGGAYEQYFGPGTRLTVT.

This clone was recorded a few times. The genes are TRBV7-6 and TRBJ1-5; 7 nucleotides agree with TRBD1. Germline CDR1 is SGHVS and CDR2 is FNYEAQ. The J segment lost 4 bases and the V segment lost 4 bases, leaving 4 bases of the junction unmatched. The CDR3 length is 14 residues. CDR3 region: CASSSQQGNQPQHF. In nucleotides, the CDR3 is TGTGCCAGCAGCTCGCAACAGGGGAATCAGCCCCAGCATTTT.